This entry features one T cell receptor beta chain sequence. What it binds is not known. This record comes from a study of cytomegalovirus exposure and HLA in healthy donors. PCR primers comprised 60 Vbeta and 13 Jbeta primers. Generated by immunoSEQ multiplex PCR, the TCRdb table keeps only in-frame clones and is missing some. Here the sample spans approximately 200,000 clones, approximately 80% being singletons. V shed 8 bases and J shed 5 bases, with 21 bases lying between them. CDR1 is SQVTM, CDR2 ANQGSEA, per germline. The CDR3 length is 14 residues. Findings and caveats of the study: Later on, an analysis showed TCR association rates differing by HLA locus, with DRB1 the most and HLA-C the fewest. In a later analysis, a missense DCLRE1C variant was linked to TCR beta V- and J-gene trimming. What a later analysis showed was that several of the most significant clusters appeared linked to common viral pathogens.

The chain links TRBV29-1 to TRBJ1-1; no clear D gene. Sequencing used PBMCs. The receptor was derived from a man between 35 and 55 years old in good health and CMV-seronegative. The CDR3 DNA is TGCAGCACAACCCCCATGCCGCAGTATACTGAAGCTTTCTTT. Its translation is CSTTPMPQYTEAFF.